The 15 T cell receptor beta chains presented below share a single source sample, sequenced in a study of blood T cell repertoires in COVID-19. Sequencing was performed with immunoSEQ multiplex PCR; in TCRdb, only in-frame clones are kept and a portion is missing. Here the sample spans more than 85,000 clones, roughly 75% being singletons. The source material was peripheral blood. All receptors come from a human donor in a cohort sampled during active or convalescent COVID-19.

A few counts support this clone. This chain connects TRBV14 to TRBJ1-1, with D maybe TRBD1 (5 bases). Germline V gene data show CDR1 as SGHDN and CDR2 as FVKESK. With 0 bases removed from V and 0 bases from J, the gap between germline ends came to 8 bases. This CDR3 region has 15 residues. CDR3: CASSQDKGVNTEAFF. The CDR3 nucleotides are TGTGCCAGCAGCCAAGATAAAGGGGTGAACACTGAAGCTTTCTTT.

The chain couples TRBV4-3 to TRBJ2-7; possibly TRBD1 for D (6 bases). The V gene's germline CDR1 is LGHNA and CDR2 YSLEER. CDR3 size: 16 residues. V shed 1 base and J shed 2 bases, with 15 bases lying between them. The CDR3 DNA sequence: TGCGCCAGCAGCCAAGGCCTGCTTGAGGGGGCCTACGAGCAGTACTTC. Protein: CASSQGLLEGAYEQYF.

The chain couples TRBV6-5 to TRBJ2-7; the D gene is possibly TRBD1 (6 bases). With 2 bases removed from V and 5 bases from J, the gap between germline ends came to 10 bases. From germline, CDR1 is MNHEY and CDR2 SVGAGI. The length of the CDR3 is 13 residues. The CDR3 sequence is CASSYDRGNEQYF. The CDR3 DNA reads TGTGCCAGCAGTTACGATAGGGGGAACGAGCAGTACTTC.

In this sample, this clone turned up once. The gene calls are TRBV2 and TRBJ1-1, with TRBD1 matching 7 bases. The trim removed 6 bases at V and 1 base at J, leaving 2 bases unmatched. Germline V lookup: CDR1 SNHLY, CDR2 FYNNEI. This CDR3 spans 13 amino acids. The CDR3 DNA reads TGTGCCAGCAGGGGACAGCCGAACACTGAAGCTTTCTTT. It yields the protein CASRGQPNTEAFF.

This clone has a count of ten or more. This rearrangement joins TRBV5-1 to TRBJ1-1, with D hard to call. V lost 0 bases and J 6 bases, leaving 12 bases between the germline ends. This CDR3 region has 14 residues. In germline, CDR1 is SGHRS, CDR2 YFSETQ. CDR3 in amino acids: CASSLAVNTPEAFF. The CDR3 DNA is TGCGCCAGCAGCTTGGCAGTGAATACCCCTGAAGCTTTCTTT.

Worth noting for this clone: A read error may produce the germline difference seen at one junction end. The chain combines TRBV20-1 with TRBJ1-6; D not resolved. Per the germline V gene, CDR1 is DFQATT and CDR2 is SNEGSKA (reference sequence). The CDR3 contains 11 residues. DNA for the CDR3: TGCAGTGCTACTGCGGCTGCGGGTTTTCTCTTT. This gives the protein CSATAAAGFLF.

The genes are TRBV27 and TRBJ1-5, with 9 bases that match TRBD1. Germline V lookup: CDR1 MNHEY, CDR2 SMNVEV (reference sequence). The CDR3 is 17 residues long. V trimming: 2 bases; J trimming: 0 bases; junction bases outside the gene matches: 5. CDR3 coding DNA: TGTGCCAGCAGTTTAGGCACGGGACAGGGTAGCAATCAGCCCCAGCATTTT. Translated, it gives CASSLGTGQGSNQPQHF.

The J gene is TRBJ1-4, the V gene TRBV10-3; TRBD1 matches 9 bases. J gave up 2 bases and V 2 bases, and 9 bases lay outside the gene matches. The CDR3 runs to 18 residues. Germline V gene sequence: CDR1 ENHRY, CDR2 SYGVKD. The CDR3 DNA is TGTGCCATCAGTGAGGGGACAGGGCCTTTTGTCACTAATGAAAAACTGTTTTTT. It codes for CAISEGTGPFVTNEKLFF.

The rearrangement joins TRBV10-3 to TRBJ2-7, with TRBD1 matching 8 bases. V dropped 6 bases and J dropped 6; count of bases not matched to a gene: 4. From germline, CDR1 is ENHRY and CDR2 SYGVKD. The CDR3 length is 12 residues. CDR3 DNA: TGTGCCATCAGGGCGACAGGGGCCGAGCAGTACTTC. Translating it yields CAIRATGAEQYF.

The chain has TRBV3-1 (or the pseudogene TRBV3-2) and TRBJ2-1, with TRBD2 matching over 9 bases. The CDR3 is made up of 15 amino acids. Germline loops: CDR1 LGHDT, CDR2 YNNKEL (reference sequence). After removal of 2 bases from V and 4 bases from J, the junction contained 3 bases not matched to a gene. In DNA form, the CDR3 reads TGTGCCAGCAGCCAATGGGGACTAGCATACAATGAGCAGTTCTTC. Its protein is CASSQWGLAYNEQFF.

The chain employs TRBV4-1 and TRBJ2-6, with 11 bases that match TRBD1. The CDR3 covers 17 residues. CDR1 and CDR2 (germline): MGHRA, YSYEKL. The J segment lost 2 bases and the V segment lost 1 base, leaving 1 base of the junction unmatched. The CDR3 protein is CASSQGTGGAGANVLTF. The CDR3, as DNA: TGCGCCAGCAGCCAAGGGACAGGGGGCGCTGGGGCCAACGTCCTGACTTTC.

This clone came up many times. The CDR3 reads CASSGQGDTQYF. The CDR3 nucleotides read TGTGCCAGCAGCGGACAGGGAGATACGCAGTATTTT. J is TRBJ2-3 and V is TRBV2; 8 bases map to TRBD1. This CDR3 has 12 residues. Germline V lookup: CDR1 SNHLY, CDR2 FYNNEI. V was clipped by 6 bases and J by 5 bases; unmatched bases: 1.

This chain joins TRBV27 and TRBJ2-7, with 13 bases lining up with TRBD2. Looked up from germline, CDR1 is MNHEY and CDR2 is SMNVEV (reference sequence). This CDR3 is built from 15 residues. The ends lost 4 bases at V and 4 bases at J; junction bases unmatched: 4. The CDR3 nucleotides are TGTGCCAGCAGTTCCACTAGCGGGAGGGTGTACGAGCAGTACTTC. Translating it yields CASSSTSGRVYEQYF.

The chain links TRBV11-2 to TRBJ2-7, with a weak D call TRBD1 (6 bases). V dropped 1 base and J dropped 6 bases, with 10 bases sitting between them. The CDR3 consists of 13 residues. From germline, CDR1 is SGHAT and CDR2 FQNNGV. The CDR3 nucleotides are TGTGCCAGCAGCTTAGGGCAGGGGAGCGAGCAGTACTTC. This translates into CASSLGQGSEQYF.

J is TRBJ1-1 and V is TRBV9; unclear D gene. This CDR3 is 14 amino acids long. V was clipped by 0 bases and J by 1 base, with 7 bases between them. Germline values: CDR1 SGDLS, CDR2 YYNGEE. The CDR3 protein is CASSVGPSNTEAFF. CDR3 bases: TGTGCCAGCAGCGTAGGTCCCTCGAACACTGAAGCTTTCTTT.